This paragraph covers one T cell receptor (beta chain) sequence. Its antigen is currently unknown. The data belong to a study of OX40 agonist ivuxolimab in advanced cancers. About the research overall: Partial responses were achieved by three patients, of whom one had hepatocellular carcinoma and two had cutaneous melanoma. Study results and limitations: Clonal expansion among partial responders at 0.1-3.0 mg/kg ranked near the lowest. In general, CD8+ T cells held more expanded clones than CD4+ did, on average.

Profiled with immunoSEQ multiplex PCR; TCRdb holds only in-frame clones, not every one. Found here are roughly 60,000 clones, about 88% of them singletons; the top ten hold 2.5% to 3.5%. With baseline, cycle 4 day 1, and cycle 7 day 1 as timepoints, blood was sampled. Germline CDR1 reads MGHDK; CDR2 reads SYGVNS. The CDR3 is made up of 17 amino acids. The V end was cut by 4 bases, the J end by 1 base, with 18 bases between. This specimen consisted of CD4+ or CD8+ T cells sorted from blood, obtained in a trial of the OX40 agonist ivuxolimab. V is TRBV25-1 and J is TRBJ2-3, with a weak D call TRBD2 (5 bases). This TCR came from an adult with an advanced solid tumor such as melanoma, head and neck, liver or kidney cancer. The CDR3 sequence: CASSGGFSMFGTDTQYF. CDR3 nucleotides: TGTGCCAGCAGTGGAGGGTTCTCCATGTTTGGCACAGATACGCAGTATTTT. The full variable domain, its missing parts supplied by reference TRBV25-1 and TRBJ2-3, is EADIYQTPRYLVIGTGKKITLECSQTMGHDKMYWYQQDPGMELHLIHYSYGVNSTEKGDLSSESTVSRIRTEHFPLTLESARPSHTSQYLCASSGGFSMFGTDTQYFGPGTRLTVL.